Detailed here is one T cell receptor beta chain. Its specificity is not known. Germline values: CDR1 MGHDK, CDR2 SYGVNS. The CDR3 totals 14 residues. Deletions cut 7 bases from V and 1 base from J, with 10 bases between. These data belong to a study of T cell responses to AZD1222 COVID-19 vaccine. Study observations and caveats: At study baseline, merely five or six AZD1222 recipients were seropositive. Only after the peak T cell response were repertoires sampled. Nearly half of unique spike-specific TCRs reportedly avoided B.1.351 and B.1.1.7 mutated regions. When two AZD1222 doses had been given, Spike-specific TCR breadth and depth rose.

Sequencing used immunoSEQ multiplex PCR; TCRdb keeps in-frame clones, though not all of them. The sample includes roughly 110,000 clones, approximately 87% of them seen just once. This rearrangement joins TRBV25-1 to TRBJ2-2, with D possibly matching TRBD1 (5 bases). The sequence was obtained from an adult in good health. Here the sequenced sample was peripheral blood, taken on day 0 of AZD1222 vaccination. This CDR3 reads CASKGQGNTGELFF. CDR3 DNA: TGTGCCAGCAAGGGTCAGGGGAACACCGGGGAGCTGTTTTTT.